Included here is one T cell receptor beta chain sequence, with context. Its antigen is unknown. This entry belongs to a study of post-analysis software for immune sequencing data. On the study more broadly: Progressive-relapsing, secondary progressive and relapsing-remitting multiple sclerosis were among the disease courses included.

Built from TCR beta cDNA, the libraries had unique molecular identifiers in them. Using its own MiXCR run on the PCR reads, TCRdb lists one record per CDR3 protein. The sample gives approximately 690,000 distinct CDR3 sequences, 59% of which show up once; about 10% is in the top ten. The study, taken as a whole, reports: Multiple sclerosis was associated with a significant reduction in normalized Chao1 diversity relative to controls. Samples from one preparation batch, clustered by F measure, grouped strongly together.

This receptor was identified in a girl aged 2 to 9 with multiple sclerosis. Sequencing input: blood.

CDR3 in DNA: TGTGCCAGCACCGGGGAGCAAGAGACCCAGTACTTC. It codes for CASTGEQETQYF. The chain joins TRBV7-9 to TRBJ2-5, with D perhaps TRBD2 (5 bases). This CDR3 spans 12 amino acids. V was shortened by 7 bases and J by 2 bases, with 8 bases between the two germline ends. Germline lookup yields CDR1 SEHNR and CDR2 FQNEAQ (reference sequence).